The rows below give T cell receptor beta chains drawn from one sample of a study of radiotherapy plus CTLA-4 blockade in lung cancer. Profiling relied on immunoSEQ multiplex PCR, and the TCRdb table lists in-frame clones only, not all of them. Among approximately 52,000 clones listed, roughly 77% were seen once. This sample comprised peripheral blood, obtained from a patient treated with radiotherapy plus ipilimumab. The receptors were gathered from a human donor with non-small cell lung cancer whose response to radiotherapy plus ipilimumab could not be evaluated. CDR3s include the opening cysteine and the closing phenylalanine or tryptophan. A D gene is named only where the DNA matches it firmly. Expanded clones get a size class; other rows say once, few or many, or leave the size out.

cdr3_aa d_call cdr3_length j_call v_call clone_size
CASGYVTGNYGYTF NA 14 TRBJ1-2 TRBV12-5 once
CAWSLGGKLAGSYEQYF TRBD2 17 TRBJ2-7 TRBV30 NA
CASSPWTANYEQYF NA 14 TRBJ2-7 TRBV28 once
CASSGRGAEAFF NA 12 TRBJ1-1 TRBV7-2 NA
CASSKGLHTDTQYF NA 14 TRBJ2-3 TRBV5-1 NA
CASTTSGKASTDTQYF TRBD2 16 TRBJ2-3 TRBV10-2 NA
CASSVTDRGSGDTEAFF TRBD1 17 TRBJ1-1 TRBV9 NA
CASSASSWETQYF NA 13 TRBJ2-5 TRBV7-7 NA
CASSITGTGFDEQFF TRBD1 15 TRBJ2-1 TRBV5-1 NA
CASSFRTSGWTDTQYF TRBD2 16 TRBJ2-3 TRBV5-1 once
CSAAQGLGDEQYF TRBD1 13 TRBJ2-7 TRBV29-1 NA
CAWSVLGQSYGYTF TRBD1 14 TRBJ1-2 TRBV30 once
CASSARTGTGGEGAEAFF TRBD1 18 TRBJ1-1 TRBV9 once
CASRKKSSTDTQYF NA 14 TRBJ2-3 TRBV5-1 NA
CSAGGLPRTDTQYF NA 14 TRBJ2-3 TRBV29-1 NA
CASSPVPGQGSSEQYF TRBD1 16 TRBJ2-7 TRBV4-3 NA
CASSQDWTSGGETQYF TRBD2 16 TRBJ2-5 TRBV4-2 few
CASSSTGAQQYF TRBD1 12 TRBJ2-3 TRBV27 NA
CASRPTGTGVFGEKLFF TRBD1 17 TRBJ1-4 TRBV4-3 NA
CSAPVGPLQHF NA 11 TRBJ1-5 TRBV29-1 NA
CASSIDASGYSTDTQYF TRBD2 17 TRBJ2-3 TRBV19 NA
CASSQVSSSGMFNEKLFF NA 18 TRBJ1-4 TRBV4-3 few
CASSFRAVAYEQYF NA 14 TRBJ2-7 TRBV28 NA
CASSPGLAGGNEQFF TRBD2 15 TRBJ2-1 TRBV27 NA
CASSPRGVTDTQYF NA 14 TRBJ2-3 TRBV28 NA
CASKPYRGYDEKLFF TRBD1 15 TRBJ1-4 TRBV5-1 NA
CAWSGRGSYNSPLHF NA 15 TRBJ1-6 TRBV30 NA
CASSQERAISSYEQYF NA 16 TRBJ2-7 TRBV4-3 NA
CASSLAGTGGANVLTF TRBD1 16 TRBJ2-6 TRBV7-9 NA
CASSDFGTGGPSIDTGELFF TRBD1 20 TRBJ2-2 TRBV6-4 NA
CASSDQGLDGETQYF TRBD2 15 TRBJ2-5 TRBV2 few
CASTPAGGPVQYF TRBD2 13 TRBJ2-7 TRBV4-1 NA
CASAPGKKGYEQYF NA 14 TRBJ2-7 TRBV30 NA
CASSPRWGVAYEQYF NA 15 NA TRBV6-5 once
CSASELNEQFF NA 11 TRBJ2-1 TRBV20-1 NA
CASSPHSSYNSPLHF NA 15 TRBJ1-6 TRBV28 NA
CASSYSSRTGVEKLFF TRBD1 16 TRBJ1-4 TRBV6-5 once
CASSLVVTGGTDTQYF NA 16 TRBJ2-3 TRBV7-2 NA
CASSYSSGRAHEQFF TRBD2 15 TRBJ2-1 TRBV6-5 few
CASSRLAGATDTQYF TRBD2 15 TRBJ2-3 TRBV6-4 NA
CASSSTSGRQTGELFF TRBD2 16 TRBJ2-2 TRBV7-3 NA